A selection of T cell receptor beta chains follows, all from one sample in a study of blood T cell repertoires in COVID-19. Libraries were prepared by immunoSEQ multiplex PCR; TCRdb keeps only in-frame clonotypes and omits some of them. Here the sample spans approximately 400,000 clones, roughly nine tenths being singletons. The sample was PBMCs or T cells enriched from blood (not recorded which). Source of these receptors: a woman aged 40 to 50 who had been exposed to COVID-19. The CDR3 runs from the conserved cysteine through the conserved F or W. Each record gives: V gene, J gene, clone size, D gene, CDR3 DNA, CDR3 protein. A D gene is named only where the DNA matches it firmly. Only some rows state a clone size, as once, few, many or a class for expanded clones.

>TRBV15|TRBJ1-4|.|.
TGTGCCACCAGTCACCTGGACAACAGGAATGAAAAACTGTTTTTT
CATSHLDNRNEKLFF
>TRBV30|TRBJ1-6|.|TRBD1
TGTGCCTGCTTGACAGGGGGGTATAATTCACCCCTCCACTTT
CACLTGGYNSPLHF
>TRBV5-4|TRBJ2-1|.|.
TGTGCCAGCAGCCTCTCTAGTTCATATGAGCAGTTCTTC
CASSLSSSYEQFF
>TRBV19|TRBJ1-2|.|.
TGTGCCAGTAGTATAGAACGGGGAGCGTATGGCTACACCTTC
CASSIERGAYGYTF
>TRBV24-1|TRBJ1-2|.|.
TGTGCCACCAGTGACACCCATACAGATAACTATGGCTACACCTTC
CATSDTHTDNYGYTF
>TRBV12-3/TRBV12-4|TRBJ2-1|.|TRBD2
TGTGCCACTCGCGGGGGTGAGCAGTTCTTC
CATRGGEQFF
>TRBV24-1|TRBJ2-3|once|TRBD1
TGTGCCACCGGGATAGGGACAGGGGGCACAGATACGCAGTATTTT
CATGIGTGGTDTQYF
>TRBV3-1/TRBV3-2|TRBJ1-2|many|TRBD1
TGTGCCAGCAGCCAAGACAGGGGGCCCCCCACCCCATACTATGGCTACACCTTC
CASSQDRGPPTPYYGYTF
>TRBV30|TRBJ1-1|.|.
TGTGCCTGGAGTGCACATCTCCGGGAGTTTGAAGCTTTCTTT
CAWSAHLREFEAFF
>TRBV19|TRBJ1-6|.|TRBD1
TGTGCCAGTACTCTAGAAGCCCCGGGACAGGTTTTTAATTCACCCCTCCACTTT
CASTLEAPGQVFNSPLHF
>TRBV5-5|TRBJ1-2|.|.
TGTGCCAGCAGGCCCAGTGGTCCGGGAAGCTATGGCTACACCTTC
CASRPSGPGSYGYTF
>TRBV28|TRBJ2-7|.|.
TGTGCCAGCACTTTGGGGGGTTCCAGCGAGCAGTACTTC
CASTLGGSSEQYF
>TRBV30|TRBJ1-2|.|.
TGTGCCTGGAGTGATTTGGCCAGGTACACCTTC
CAWSDLARYTF
>TRBV4-3|TRBJ1-2|.|.
TGCGCCAGCAGCCAAGAGTACAGGGTGCAGGATGGCTACACCTTC
CASSQEYRVQDGYTF
>TRBV6-5|TRBJ1-6|.|.
TGTGCCAGCAGTTCCACGGACAGCAGAAATTCACCCCTCCACTTT
CASSSTDSRNSPLHF
>TRBV4-1|TRBJ1-1|.|.
TGCGCCAGCAGCCAGGGGACCGGGGAGGGCGACACTGAAGCTTTCTTT
CASSQGTGEGDTEAFF
>TRBV7-8|TRBJ2-2|few|TRBD1
TGTGCCAGCAGCCAAAGGACAGGGCTCCTTCAGAACACCGGGGAGCTGTTTTTT
CASSQRTGLLQNTGELFF
>TRBV9|TRBJ1-3|.|.
TGTGCCAGCAGCCGGGGACAAAGTGGAAACACCATATATTTT
CASSRGQSGNTIYF
>TRBV11-3|TRBJ2-5|once|TRBD2
TGTGCCAGCAGCTTAGATCCGGGACTAGCGGAGACCGACCAAGAGACCCAGTACTTC
CASSLDPGLAETDQETQYF
>TRBV5-1|TRBJ1-3|.|.
TGCGCCAGCAGCTTGGGGCCCACTGGAAACACCATATATTTT
CASSLGPTGNTIYF
>TRBV21-1|TRBJ2-1|few|.
TGTGCCAGCAGCAAAGGGGGGGACAGCTCCTACAATGAGCAGTTCTTC
CASSKGGDSSYNEQFF
>TRBV19|TRBJ2-5|.|TRBD2
TGTGCCAGTAGTGCCGATAGCGGGGTGAGAGAGACCCAGTACTTC
CASSADSGVRETQYF
>TRBV7-6|TRBJ2-5|.|.
TGTGCCAGCAGCCCGAGCCCTAACTTGATAAGTAAGACCCAGTACTTC
CASSPSPNLISKTQYF
>TRBV28|TRBJ1-4|.|.
TGTGCCAGCAGCAGAGACATGGGTGAAAAACTGTTTTTT
CASSRDMGEKLFF
>TRBV7-9|TRBJ2-7|.|.
TGTGCCAGCAGCTTAGGGCAGGGGTTAGGGTACGAGCAGTACTTC
CASSLGQGLGYEQYF
>TRBV6-6|TRBJ2-1|.|.
TGTGCCAGCAGTTACCGAGGAGGTCGGGCGTTCTTC
CASSYRGGRAFF
>TRBV10-3|TRBJ1-2|.|TRBD1
TGTGCCATCAGTGTCCGGACAGGGGAAGGCTACACCTTC
CAISVRTGEGYTF
>TRBV25-1|TRBJ1-1|.|TRBD1
TGTGCCAGCAGTGAATACGAAGACAGGGGGCTGAAAGCTTTCTTT
CASSEYEDRGLKAFF
>TRBV12-3/TRBV12-4|TRBJ2-1|.|.
TGTGCCCAACTGCGTGGCGGGGAGCAGTTCTTC
CAQLRGGEQFF
>TRBV13|TRBJ1-2|.|.
TGTGCCAGCAGCTCAGGGCACGCCCAGTCGAACTATGGCTACACCTTC
CASSSGHAQSNYGYTF
>TRBV7-3|TRBJ2-1|.|TRBD1
TGTGCCAGCAGCTGGGGACAGGGAGGGCAGTTCTTC
CASSWGQGGQFF
>TRBV24-1|TRBJ1-4|.|TRBD1
TGTGCCACCAGTGATTTAGGGGACAGATGTGAAAAACTGTTTTTT
CATSDLGDRCEKLFF
>TRBV19|TRBJ1-1|few|.
TGTGCCAGTAGGCAGGCCTGGGACACTGAAGCTTTCTTT
CASRQAWDTEAFF
>TRBV7-2|TRBJ2-5|.|TRBD1
TGTGCCAGCAGCTTAGCGGTGGGACAGCAAGAGACCCAGTACTTC
CASSLAVGQQETQYF
>TRBV10-1|TRBJ1-2|once|TRBD1
TGCGCCAGCAGTGAAACGACAGGGGGTGGCTACACCTTC
CASSETTGGGYTF
>TRBV7-9|TRBJ2-2|.|TRBD1
TGTGCCAGCAGCCTTCTCGACAGGGGATCCACCGGGGAGCTGTTTTTT
CASSLLDRGSTGELFF
>TRBV19|TRBJ1-4|.|TRBD1
TGTGCCAGTAGTCCTGGACAGGGAGCGGCTAATGAAAAACTGTTTTTT
CASSPGQGAANEKLFF
>TRBV10-1|TRBJ1-5|.|.
TGCGCCAGCAGGGTGGGGGGTGACAATCAGCCCCAGCATTTT
CASRVGGDNQPQHF
>TRBV10-2|TRBJ1-6|.|TRBD1
TGCGCCAGCAGTGATCAACCCCCACAGGGGAGTTCACCCCTCCACTTT
CASSDQPPQGSSPLHF
>TRBV5-5|TRBJ1-1|.|.
TGTGCCAGCAGCCATCAGCGGAACACTGAAGCTTTCTTT
CASSHQRNTEAFF
>TRBV6-5|TRBJ1-3|.|TRBD1
TGTGCCAGCAGGGGACAGGGCTCTGGAAACACCATATATTTT
CASRGQGSGNTIYF
>TRBV3-1/TRBV3-2|TRBJ2-7|.|TRBD1
TGTGCCAGCAGCCAACGACAGGGGGTCAACGAGCAGTACTTC
CASSQRQGVNEQYF
>TRBV3-1/TRBV3-2|TRBJ2-2|.|TRBD1
TGTGCCAGCAGCCGAGACAGGGTGACCGGGGAGCTGTTTTTT
CASSRDRVTGELFF
>TRBV12-5|TRBJ2-7|.|TRBD2
TGTGCTAGTGGTCCCTCCCTGGGACTAGCGGGAGCCTCCGAGCAGTACTTC
CASGPSLGLAGASEQYF
>TRBV10-1|TRBJ1-1|.|TRBD1
TGCGCCAGCAGCCCGACAGGGGCCAACACTGAAGCTTTCTTT
CASSPTGANTEAFF
>TRBV14|TRBJ2-3|.|.
TGTGCCAGCAGCCAAGATCTATTCCGGAGAGCAGATACGCAGTATTTT
CASSQDLFRRADTQYF
>TRBV18|TRBJ1-5|.|TRBD1
TGTGCCAGCTCACCAGGGACAGGGCGTGTAGACCAGCCCCAGCATTTT
CASSPGTGRVDQPQHF
>TRBV6-6|TRBJ2-1|.|TRBD2
TGTGCCAGCAGTTGGGTAGCGGGGGGGCCCTACAATGAGCAGTTCTTC
CASSWVAGGPYNEQFF
>TRBV5-1|TRBJ1-1|.|.
TGCGCCAGCAGCAGAGACATGAACACTGAAGCTTTCTTT
CASSRDMNTEAFF
>TRBV7-8|TRBJ1-5|.|TRBD1
TGTGCCAGCAGTCTTACAGGGGAACAGCCCCAGCATTTT
CASSLTGEQPQHF
>TRBV4-1|TRBJ1-1|.|TRBD1
TGCGCCAGCAGCCACGGACAGGGGGGAACTGAAGCTTTCTTT
CASSHGQGGTEAFF
>TRBV6-1|TRBJ2-3|few|.
TGTGCCAGCAGTGAGACAGGCCACACAGATACGCAGTATTTT
CASSETGHTDTQYF
>TRBV27|TRBJ2-1|.|TRBD2
TGTGCCAGCAGTTTCCGAGGACTAGCGGGAGCGAATGAGCAGTTCTTC
CASSFRGLAGANEQFF
>TRBV5-6|TRBJ1-2|.|.
TGTGCCAGCAGCCCGGCGGAGGGTCCTAACTATGGCTACACCTTC
CASSPAEGPNYGYTF
>TRBV5-4|TRBJ2-1|.|TRBD2
TGTGCCAGCAGTCCCGCTAGCGGAGACAATGAGCAGTTCTTC
CASSPASGDNEQFF
>TRBV7-2|TRBJ1-3|.|TRBD1
TGTGCCAGCAGCCCCAGGGGGCCAAGAAACACCATATATTTT
CASSPRGPRNTIYF
>TRBV6-5|TRBJ2-1|.|TRBD1
TGTGCCAGCGGACAGGGAGGCATCGGTGAGCAGTTCTTC
CASGQGGIGEQFF
>TRBV9|TRBJ1-2|.|.
TGTGCCAGCAGCGGTGGGACATGGCAAGGGGATGGCTACACCTTC
CASSGGTWQGDGYTF
>TRBV6-4|TRBJ1-2|.|.
TGTGCCAGCAGCGCGTGGTCAGGGCAGCCATCAAAAGGCTACACCTTC
CASSAWSGQPSKGYTF
>TRBV27|TRBJ2-7|once|TRBD1
TGTGCCAGCGGTGACCCGGGACAGGGTTACGAGCAGTACTTC
CASGDPGQGYEQYF